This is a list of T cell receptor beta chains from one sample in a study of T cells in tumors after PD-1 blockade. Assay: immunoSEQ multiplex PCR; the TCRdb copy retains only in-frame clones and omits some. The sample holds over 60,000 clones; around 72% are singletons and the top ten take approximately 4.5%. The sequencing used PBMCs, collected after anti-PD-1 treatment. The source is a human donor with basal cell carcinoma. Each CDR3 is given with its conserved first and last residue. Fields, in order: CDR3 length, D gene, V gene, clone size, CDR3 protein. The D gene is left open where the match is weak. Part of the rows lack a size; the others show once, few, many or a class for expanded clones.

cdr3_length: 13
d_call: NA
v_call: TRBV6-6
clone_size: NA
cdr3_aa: CASSYSLRVEQYF

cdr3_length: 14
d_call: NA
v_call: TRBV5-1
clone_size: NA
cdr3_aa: CASSLEASTYEQYF

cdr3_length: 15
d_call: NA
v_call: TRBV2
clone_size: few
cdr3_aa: CASGEAFSYNSPLHF

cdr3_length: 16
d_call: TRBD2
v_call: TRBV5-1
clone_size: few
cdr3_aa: CASSSFLTSSQETQYF

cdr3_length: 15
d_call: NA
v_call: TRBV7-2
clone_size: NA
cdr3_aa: CASSLDGGGWSEQFF

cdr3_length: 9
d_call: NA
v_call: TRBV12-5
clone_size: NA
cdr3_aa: CASGSEQFF

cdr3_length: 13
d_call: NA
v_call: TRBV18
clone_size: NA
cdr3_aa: CASSGRENTEAFF

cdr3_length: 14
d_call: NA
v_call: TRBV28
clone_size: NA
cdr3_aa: CASSLETSNYGYTF

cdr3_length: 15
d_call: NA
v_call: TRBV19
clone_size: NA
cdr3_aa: CASSIVGGWRTEAFF

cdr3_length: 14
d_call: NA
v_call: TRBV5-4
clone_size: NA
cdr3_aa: CASSSGPSGNTIYF

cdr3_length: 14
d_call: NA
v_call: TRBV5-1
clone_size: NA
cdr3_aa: CASSLTDRITEAFF

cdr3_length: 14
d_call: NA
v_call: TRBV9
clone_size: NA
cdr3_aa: CASSVGANTGELFF

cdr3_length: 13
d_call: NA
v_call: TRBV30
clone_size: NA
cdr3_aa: CAWSETPGNTIYF

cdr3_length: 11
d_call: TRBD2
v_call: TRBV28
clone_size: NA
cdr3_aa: CASRGLAGMYF

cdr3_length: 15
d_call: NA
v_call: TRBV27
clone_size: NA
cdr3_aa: CASRRPGNGDEKLFF

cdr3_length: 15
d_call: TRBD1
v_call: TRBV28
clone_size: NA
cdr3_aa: CASSLHGQGAYEQYF

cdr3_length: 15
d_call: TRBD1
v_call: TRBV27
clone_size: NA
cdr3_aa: CASRFTGQGGQPQHF

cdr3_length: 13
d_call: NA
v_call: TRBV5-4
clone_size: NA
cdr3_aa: CASSLAIGYEQYF

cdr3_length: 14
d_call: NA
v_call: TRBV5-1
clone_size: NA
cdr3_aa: CASSSPGSSYEQYF

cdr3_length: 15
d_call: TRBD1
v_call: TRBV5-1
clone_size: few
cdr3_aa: CASSFNTGTGYGYTF

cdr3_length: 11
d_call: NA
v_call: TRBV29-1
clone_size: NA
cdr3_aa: CSVASGGEQYF

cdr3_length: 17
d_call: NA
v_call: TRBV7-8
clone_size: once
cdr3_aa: CASSLMGADIIYNEQFF

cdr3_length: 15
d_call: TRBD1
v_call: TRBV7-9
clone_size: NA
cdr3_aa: CASRHQGQGRTEAFF

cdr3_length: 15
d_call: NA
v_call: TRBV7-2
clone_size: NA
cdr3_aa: CASSLESAVGNIQYF

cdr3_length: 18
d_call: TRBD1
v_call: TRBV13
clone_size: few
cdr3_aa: CASSLTGVEGSTEETQYF

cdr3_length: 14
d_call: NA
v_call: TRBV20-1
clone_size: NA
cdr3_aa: CSASPRGLNEKLFF

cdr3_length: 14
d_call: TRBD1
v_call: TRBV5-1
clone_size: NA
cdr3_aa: CASSFRTGVYEQYF

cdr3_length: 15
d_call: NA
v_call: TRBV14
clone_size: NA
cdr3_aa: CASSQVRRTDNEQFF

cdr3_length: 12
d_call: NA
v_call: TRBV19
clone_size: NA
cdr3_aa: CASSEAGYGYTF

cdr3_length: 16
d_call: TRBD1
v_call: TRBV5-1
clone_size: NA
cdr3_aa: CASSLRRGPGNTEAFF

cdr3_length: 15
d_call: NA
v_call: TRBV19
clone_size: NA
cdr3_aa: CASSMGWPFGNEQFF

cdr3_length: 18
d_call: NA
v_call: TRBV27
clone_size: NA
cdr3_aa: CASSLVGARKERSGELFF

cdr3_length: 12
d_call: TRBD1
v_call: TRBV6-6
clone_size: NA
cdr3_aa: CASSTGVETQYF

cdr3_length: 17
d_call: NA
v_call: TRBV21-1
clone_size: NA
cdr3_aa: CASSKNGDRGGTYEQYF

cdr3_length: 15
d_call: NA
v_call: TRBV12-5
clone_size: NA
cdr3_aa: CASARGGGLSYEQYF

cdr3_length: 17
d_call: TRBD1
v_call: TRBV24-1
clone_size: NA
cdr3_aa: CATSDLSPGQGRETQYF

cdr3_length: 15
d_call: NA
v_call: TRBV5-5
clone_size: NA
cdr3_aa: CASSSRLGENYGYTF

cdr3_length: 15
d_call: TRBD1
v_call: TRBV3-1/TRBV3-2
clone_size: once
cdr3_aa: CASSQDPGQGYEQYF

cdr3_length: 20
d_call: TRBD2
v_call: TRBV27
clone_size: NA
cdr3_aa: CASSLTKTSGGRAGANVLTF

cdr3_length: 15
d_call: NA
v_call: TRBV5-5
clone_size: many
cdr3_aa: CASSLARTSLYEQYF

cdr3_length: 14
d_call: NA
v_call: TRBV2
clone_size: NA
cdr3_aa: CASSEGVQGNEQFF

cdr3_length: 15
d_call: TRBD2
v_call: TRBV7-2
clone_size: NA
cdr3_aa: CASSLTSGGTYEQYF

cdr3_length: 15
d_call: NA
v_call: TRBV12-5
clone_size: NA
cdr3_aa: CASGSQSRGADTQYF

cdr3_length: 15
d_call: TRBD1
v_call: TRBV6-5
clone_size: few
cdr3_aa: CASSRQGQSYNEQFF

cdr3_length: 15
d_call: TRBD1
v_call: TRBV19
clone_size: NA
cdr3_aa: CASTRTGGNTGELFF

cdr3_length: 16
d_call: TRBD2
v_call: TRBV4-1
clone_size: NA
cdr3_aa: CARSQDGRGGAGEQYF

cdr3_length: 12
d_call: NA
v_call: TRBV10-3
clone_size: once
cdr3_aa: CAISHTTYEQYF

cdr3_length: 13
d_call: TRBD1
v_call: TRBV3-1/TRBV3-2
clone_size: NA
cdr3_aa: CASSHSTGGWQYF

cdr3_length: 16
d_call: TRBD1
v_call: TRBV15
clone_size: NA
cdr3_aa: CATSRDTGTGSYEQYF

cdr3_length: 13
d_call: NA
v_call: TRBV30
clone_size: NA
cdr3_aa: CAWSAGTGNTIYF

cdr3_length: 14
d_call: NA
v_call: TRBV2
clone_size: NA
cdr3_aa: CASSVGQIQETQYF